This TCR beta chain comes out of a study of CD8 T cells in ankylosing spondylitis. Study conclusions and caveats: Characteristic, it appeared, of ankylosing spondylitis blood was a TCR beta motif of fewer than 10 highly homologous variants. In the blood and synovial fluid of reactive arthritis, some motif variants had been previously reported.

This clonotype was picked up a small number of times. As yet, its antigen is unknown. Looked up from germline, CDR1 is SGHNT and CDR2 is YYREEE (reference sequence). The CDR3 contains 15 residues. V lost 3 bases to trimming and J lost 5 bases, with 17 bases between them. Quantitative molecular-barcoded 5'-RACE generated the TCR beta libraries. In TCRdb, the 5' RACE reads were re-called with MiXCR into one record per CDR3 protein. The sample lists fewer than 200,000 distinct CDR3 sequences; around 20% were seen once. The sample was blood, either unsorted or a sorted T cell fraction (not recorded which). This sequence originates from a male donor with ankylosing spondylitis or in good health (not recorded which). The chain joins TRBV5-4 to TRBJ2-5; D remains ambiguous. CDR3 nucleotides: TGTGCCAGCAGCTCAATGGGCGGCCGCCGCGAGACCCAGTACTTC. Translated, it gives CASSSMGGRRETQYF.